These T cell receptor beta chains were read from a single sample in a study of PD-L1 blockade in urothelial cancer. Measured with immunoSEQ multiplex PCR; TCRdb has only the in-frame clones, and not every one. The repertoire holds around 69,000 clones, 91% seen once, with about 0.91% in the top ten. The sample consisted of PBMCs, taken around atezolizumab (anti-PD-L1) treatment. These receptors all come from a woman of 80 years or more with urothelial cancer. CDR3s include the opening cysteine and the closing phenylalanine or tryptophan. The order of the fields is D gene, J gene, CDR3 length, clone size, V gene, CDR3 DNA, CDR3 protein. D genes are given only for firm matches. Clone size appears in some rows only: once, few, many, or a class for an expanded clone.

. | TRBJ1-3 | 15 | . | TRBV5-1 | TGCGCCAGCAGCTTGGAGTCAGGTACTGGAAACACCATATATTTT | CASSLESGTGNTIYF
TRBD1 | TRBJ1-3 | 15 | . | TRBV18 | TGTGCCAGCTCAAGGGACAGGAACTCTGGAAACACCATATATTTT | CASSRDRNSGNTIYF
. | TRBJ1-5 | 13 | . | TRBV7-8 | TGTGCCAGCAGCCTCGAGGAGGACCAGCCCCAGCATTTT | CASSLEEDQPQHF
TRBD2 | TRBJ2-1 | 16 | few | TRBV4-1 | TGCGCCAGCAGCCCGAGCCCTAGCGGGAGACTCAATGAGCAGTTCTTC | CASSPSPSGRLNEQFF
TRBD1 | TRBJ1-1 | 16 | . | TRBV2 | TGTGCCAGCAGACCTGCAGGGGGTGGGGTGAGCACTGAAGCTTTCTTT | CASRPAGGGVSTEAFF
TRBD2 | TRBJ2-3 | 18 | . | TRBV18 | TGTGCCAGCTCTCAAGGACTAGCGGGAGTGGGGAACACAGATACGCAGTATTTT | CASSQGLAGVGNTDTQYF
TRBD1 | TRBJ1-5 | 16 | . | TRBV28 | TGTGCCAGCACCCTCCCCGGGACAGCCCGGGCGAAGCCCCAGCATTTT | CASTLPGTARAKPQHF
. | TRBJ1-5 | 16 | . | TRBV28 | TGTGCCAGCAGTTCGTCCGCCCCATACTCCAATCAGCCCCAGCATTTT | CASSSSAPYSNQPQHF
TRBD1 | TRBJ2-7 | 14 | once | TRBV28 | TGTGCCTCAGGGGGACAGCCCTCAACCTACGAGCAGTACTTC | CASGGQPSTYEQYF
TRBD2 | TRBJ2-3 | 15 | . | TRBV5-1 | TGCGCCAGCAGCTTTCTTAGCGGGAGCACAGATACGCAGTATTTT | CASSFLSGSTDTQYF
TRBD2 | TRBJ2-2 | 13 | few | TRBV19 | TGTGCCAGTATTAGTGGCGGGAGCGGGGAGCTGTTTTTT | CASISGGSGELFF
. | TRBJ2-7 | 14 | . | TRBV5-1 | TGCGCCAGCAGCTTGGATGCCAGGAGGGCCGAGCAGTACTTC | CASSLDARRAEQYF
TRBD2 | TRBJ2-1 | 16 | once | TRBV9 | TGTGCCAGCAGCGTGGGAACTAGCGGGAGCCCACGGGAGCAGTTCTTC | CASSVGTSGSPREQFF
. | TRBJ2-7 | 14 | . | TRBV28 | TGTGCCGGCAGTTTAGGAGGGAAGGCCTACGAGCAGTACTTC | CAGSLGGKAYEQYF
TRBD1 | TRBJ2-5 | 14 | . | TRBV19 | TGTGCCAGTAGTATTATGGAAGGACAGGGGTCCCAGTACTTC | CASSIMEGQGSQYF
TRBD1 | TRBJ1-1 | 13 | . | TRBV7-3 | TGTGCCAGCAGCACAACACAGGGGACTGAAGCTTTCTTT | CASSTTQGTEAFF
. | TRBJ1-5 | 16 | . | TRBV4-1 | TGCGCCAGCAGCCAAGGTGACAATCTGGGCAATCAGCCCCAGCATTTT | CASSQGDNLGNQPQHF
. | TRBJ1-4 | 14 | . | TRBV2 | TGTGCCAGCAAGAGACAGGCGGCTAATGAAAAACTGTTTTTT | CASKRQAANEKLFF
. | TRBJ2-1 | 16 | . | TRBV19 | TGTGCCAGTAGTCCCCGTGCCGCGGTGTCCTACAATGAGCAGTTCTTC | CASSPRAAVSYNEQFF
TRBD2 | TRBJ2-1 | 15 | . | TRBV5-1 | TGCGCCAGCAGCTTGGACGGCGGGAGTGGGAATGAGCAGTTCTTC | CASSLDGGSGNEQFF
. | TRBJ1-2 | 14 | . | TRBV7-8 | TGTGCCAGCAGCTTAGCAGGGGGTAACTATGGCTACACCTTC | CASSLAGGNYGYTF
. | TRBJ2-5 | 14 | . | TRBV7-9 | TGTGCCAGCAGCCAGGCTTGGAACCAAGAGACCCAGTACTTC | CASSQAWNQETQYF
. | TRBJ1-1 | 14 | . | TRBV9 | TGTGCCAGCAGTCTGGAGGGGCAAGACACTGAAGCTTTCTTT | CASSLEGQDTEAFF
. | TRBJ1-4 | 14 | few | TRBV2 | TGTGCCAGCAGCACAGGGTTTGTAGGCGAAAAACTGTTTTTT | CASSTGFVGEKLFF
TRBD2 | TRBJ2-7 | 14 | . | TRBV19 | TGTGCCAGTAGTATCTCAGCGGGACTAGGCGAGCAGTACTTC | CASSISAGLGEQYF
. | TRBJ1-3 | 15 | . | TRBV6-6 | TGTGCCAGCAGTTACGTGGCAGGCTCTGGAAACACCATATATTTT | CASSYVAGSGNTIYF
. | TRBJ2-1 | 13 | . | TRBV7-7 | TGTGCCAGCAGCTTAGGGTCGGGGAATGAGCAGTTCTTC | CASSLGSGNEQFF
TRBD2 | TRBJ2-1 | 16 | once | TRBV5-1 | TGCGCCAGCAGCTTGGAGGGCGGGAGGATGATAGATGAGCAGTTCTTC | CASSLEGGRMIDEQFF
. | TRBJ1-5 | 15 | . | TRBV5-1 | TGCGCCAGCAGCCGGGCGGGCGGTAATGATCAGCCCCAGCATTTT | CASSRAGGNDQPQHF
. | TRBJ1-1 | 13 | . | TRBV5-1 | TGCGCCAGCAGCCCCACAGCGAACACTGAAGCTTTCTTT | CASSPTANTEAFF
. | TRBJ2-2 | 13 | once | TRBV6-5 | TGTGCCAGCGGACTGCGGGGCACCGGGGAGCTGTTTTTT | CASGLRGTGELFF
. | TRBJ1-1 | 16 | . | TRBV7-2 | TGTGCCAGCAGCTTTGAATCCAGGCCAACTGACACTGAAGCTTTCTTT | CASSFESRPTDTEAFF
TRBD2 | TRBJ2-7 | 14 | . | TRBV9 | TGTGCCAGCAGCACCGGACTAGGGTCGTACGAGCAGTACTTC | CASSTGLGSYEQYF
. | TRBJ1-1 | 12 | . | TRBV2 | TGTGCCAGCAGTGAAGGACAGGCTAAAGCTTTCTTT | CASSEGQAKAFF
. | TRBJ1-3 | 15 | . | TRBV5-1 | TGCGCCAGCAGCTTGAGGTCCGGGTCTGGAAACACCATATATTTT | CASSLRSGSGNTIYF
TRBD2 | TRBJ2-1 | 19 | . | TRBV9 | TGTGCCAGCAGCGTAGATTGGAGACTAGCGGGAGGGCTTAGGAATGAGCAGTTCTTC | CASSVDWRLAGGLRNEQFF
TRBD2 | TRBJ2-1 | 14 | . | TRBV5-1 | TGCGCCAGCAGCTTGGGGGGAGGGTCCCATGAGCAGTTCTTC | CASSLGGGSHEQFF
TRBD1 | TRBJ1-3 | 15 | . | TRBV7-7 | TGTGCCATCGGACAGGGGCCCACCTCTGGAAACACCATATATTTT | CAIGQGPTSGNTIYF
TRBD1 | TRBJ2-3 | 16 | . | TRBV11-2 | TGTGCCAGCAGCTTTCCGTTGACAGGGGACACAGATACGCAGTATTTT | CASSFPLTGDTDTQYF
TRBD2 | TRBJ2-1 | 14 | . | TRBV9 | TGTGCCAGCAGCGTTGGCGGGAGTGGGAATGAGCAGTTCTTC | CASSVGGSGNEQFF
. | TRBJ2-1 | 15 | . | TRBV2 | TGTGCCAGCAGAGGGGGGGTAGCGACAAACAATGAGCAGTTCTTC | CASRGGVATNNEQFF
TRBD1 | TRBJ2-5 | 13 | . | TRBV7-3 | TGTGCCAGCAGCATCCAACAGGGGGAGACCCAGTACTTC | CASSIQQGETQYF
. | TRBJ1-4 | 15 | few | TRBV19 | TGTGCCAGTAGTCGGACGGCGGGCGGTAATGAAAAACTGTTTTTT | CASSRTAGGNEKLFF
. | TRBJ1-1 | 15 | . | TRBV4-1 | TGCGCCAGCAGCCAAGATCTCGAGTGGTTCACTGAAGCTTTCTTT | CASSQDLEWFTEAFF
TRBD1 | TRBJ1-5 | 15 | . | TRBV27 | TGTGCCAGCAGCCCCGGGACAGGGGGGAGGCAGCCCCAGCATTTT | CASSPGTGGRQPQHF
TRBD1 | TRBJ2-7 | 13 | few | TRBV25-1 | TGTGCCAGCAGCCAGGGGGCGCCGTACGAGCAGTACTTC | CASSQGAPYEQYF
. | TRBJ1-5 | 14 | . | TRBV28 | TGTGCCAGCAGTTTATTAACTGTAAATCAGCCCCAGCATTTT | CASSLLTVNQPQHF
. | TRBJ1-2 | 13 | . | TRBV5-1 | TGCGCCAGCAGCCGCATTACGAGTTATGGCTACACCTTC | CASSRITSYGYTF
TRBD2 | TRBJ2-1 | 15 | . | TRBV11-1 | TGTGCCAGCAGCTTAAGGACTAGCGGACCGAGGGAGCAGTTCTTC | CASSLRTSGPREQFF
TRBD2 | TRBJ2-7 | 18 | . | TRBV28 | TGTGCCAGCATTCCCGGACTAGCGGGAGGGCCTAGTATATACGAGCAGTACTTC | CASIPGLAGGPSIYEQYF
TRBD2 | TRBJ2-7 | 18 | . | TRBV6-1 | TGTGCCAGCAGTGGTTACACTAGCGGGACCTTCTTCTCCTACGAGCAGTACTTC | CASSGYTSGTFFSYEQYF
. | TRBJ2-1 | 13 | . | TRBV27 | TGTGCCAGCAGTTTATGGGGCAGCATACAGCAGTTCTTC | CASSLWGSIQQFF
. | TRBJ2-3 | 16 | . | TRBV5-1 | TGCGCCAGCAGCTTGGTGGCTCGCCCCAGCACAGATACGCAGTATTTT | CASSLVARPSTDTQYF